This T cell receptor beta chain was sequenced during a study of graft-versus-host responses after intestinal transplantation (dated by TCRdb to the early 2020s). The study in broad terms: Multivisceral, liver-intestinal, or isolated intestinal transplants were received by the recipients. Every recipient was given anti-thymocyte globulin induction, then maintenance tacrolimus and steroids for approximately 3 years. Bulk TCR-beta CDR3 sequencing was used to track graft-versus-host and host-versus-graft alloreactive T cell clones in the graft, circulation and bone marrow after intestinal transplantation. Alloreactive clones were identified by sequencing pre-transplant mixed lymphocyte reaction products and comparing them with unstimulated pre-transplant donor and recipient T cells. A cohort of about 26 intestinal transplant recipients, including one retransplant, was enrolled, and a few patients lacking pretransplant specimens were excluded. Donor T cell macrochimerism was defined as a peak of at least 4% donor T cells among recipient peripheral blood mononuclear cells. Rather than going through the commercial service, samples from a few later patients were sequenced in-house on an Illumina MiSeq and processed with MiXCR.

Libraries were prepared through the immunoSEQ multiplex PCR assay. In most patients, genomic DNA was isolated using the Qiagen DNeasy Blood and Tissue Kit and sent frozen to Adaptive Biotechnologies for TCR sequencing. For most patients, high-throughput TCR-beta CDR3 sequencing of genomic DNA was performed by Adaptive Biotechnologies. The paper's data handling went like this. Adaptive's ImmunoSEQ software supplied the TCR sequencing data for 18 patients, while MiXCR and VDJtools were used to process a few other patients. To correct CD4 versus CD8 sorting errors, sequences present in both subsets at a frequency ratio below 5:1 were removed. CDR3 nucleotide sequences shared between donor and recipient were removed because the origin of such sequences could not be assigned. To be classed as alloreactive, a clone needed at least 2-fold expansion over unstimulated cells and a minimum CFSE-low frequency of 0.002% (template counts) or 0.001% (read counts). Clones were considered mappable if detected in sequenced pre-transplant spleen, lymph node, or MLR CFSE-low populations of the donor or recipient. The cumulative frequency of alloreactive clones was calculated as a percentage of all sequences, weighted by copy number. TCRdb carries this immuneACCESS record with in-frame sequences only. Its versions omit some clonotypes, under half of them owing to an unresolved V gene in the studies checked, with the rest unexplained. D and trimming come from the DNA, and the V and J calls and clone size come from that table. This sample is represented by roughly 100,000 clones; 91% of them were singletons. Of the sample, about 0.18% is held by the ten largest clones.

This clone was found once. No antigen is known for it. No per-base quality is available; no much larger clone lies one base away. The label giving this sample's time point can be read as: cells obtained before transplantation from donor or recipient. CD3+CD4+ and CD3+CD8+ populations were FACS-sorted from unstimulated pre-transplant donor and recipient cells taken from spleen or lymph nodes. What the research found in general, with its limitations: The conclusions were limited by the relatively low number and heterogeneity of the intestinal transplant patients. Early after transplant, declines in HvG clones were associated with peak levels of circulating GvH clones. GvH clones turned up in recipient bone marrow, with some appearing earlier in ileal mucosa or blood, a pattern consistent with an intestinal mucosal origin. In the allografts of patients with donor T cell macrochimerism, GvH to HvG T cell clonal ratios were high.

Spanning cysteine to phenylalanine, the CDR3 consists of 15 amino acids. Only the CDR3 region is kept as DNA, spanning 45 bases read in frame from base 1. Based on the germline V gene, the CDR1 and CDR2 sequences are SGHTA and FQGNSA. V was cut back by 5 bases and J by 0 bases, leaving a gap of 13 bases between them. This material consisted of unstimulated CD4+ T cells sorted from spleen or lymph node cells, taken before transplant. Recombination linked TRBV7-2 to TRBJ1-1; the D gene is possibly TRBD1, with 5 bases matching. The receptor's source is a human donor who was the organ donor for an intestinal transplant. The CDR3 region has the sequence CASSRGRGVNTEAFF. The nucleotides are TGTGCCAGCAGCCGAGGGCGGGGGGTGAACACTGAAGCTTTCTTT.